The 20 T cell receptor beta chains in this list originate from one sample, sequenced in a study of CD8 T cells in Susac syndrome. When the RNA was reverse transcribed, random hexamers were used with an input of about 0.5 to 1 ug. Each CDR3 protein is one row after TCRdb ran MiXCR on the immunoSEQ multiplex PCR reads. This sample has more than 200,000 distinct CDR3 sequences, with roughly 92% found just once. What was sequenced was CD8+ T cells from PBMCs. These receptors were taken from a human donor with multiple sclerosis.

This chain connects TRBV30 to TRBJ2-7; D unclear. Trimming took off 3 bases at V and 2 bases at J, with 17 bases between the two ends. The germline gives CDR1 GTSNPN, CDR2 SVGIG (reference sequence). CDR3 size: 15 residues. The CDR3 DNA follows: TGTGCCTGGAGGGACGATGGGCATCGCCCCTACGAGCAGTACTTC. It translates to CAWRDDGHRPYEQYF.

The rearrangement links TRBV20-1 to TRBJ1-2; D unresolved. Germline lookup yields CDR1 DFQATT and CDR2 SNEGSKA (reference sequence). The V and J ends lost 1 base and 7 bases respectively, with 7 bases between them. The CDR3 length is 11 residues. CDR3: CSARGGSGYTF. DNA for the CDR3: TGCAGTGCTAGAGGAGGAAGTGGCTACACCTTC.

This chain uses TRBV12-3 or TRBV12-4 with TRBJ1-4, with D unresolved. The CDR3 spans 14 residues. V was clipped by 3 bases and J by 8 bases, with 13 bases between them. DNA of the CDR3: TGTGCCAGCAGTTTTTTAACCGCCCGAGAAAAACTGTTTTTT. It is translated as CASSFLTAREKLFF.

This clonotype showed up just once. V and J are TRBV12-3 or TRBV12-4 and TRBJ2-1; possibly TRBD1 or TRBD2 for D (5 bases each). There are 16 residues in the CDR3. V was cut by 5 bases and J by 4 bases, with 18 bases left in between. Here the CDR3 reads CASSALVGGPYNEQFF. The CDR3 bases are TGTGCCAGCAGTGCTCTCGTTGGGGGACCTTACAATGAGCAGTTCTTC.

The chain uses TRBV4-3 and TRBJ2-2, with 10 bases lining up with TRBD1. The CDR3 runs to 17 residues. Germline values: CDR1 LGHNA, CDR2 YSLEER. V shed 2 bases and J 7 bases; nucleotides not matched to a gene: 10. CDR3 DNA: TGCGCCAGCAGCCAACCACCCGGGACAGGGGAGGTCGGGGAGCTGTTTTTT. Protein sequence: CASSQPPGTGEVGELFF.

The chain has TRBV7-8 and TRBJ1-2; tentative D call: TRBD1 (6 bases). CDR3 size: 15 residues. Trimming cost V 5 bases and J 8 bases, with 21 bases left between them. Germline V lookup: CDR1 SGHVS, CDR2 FQNEAQ. The CDR3 loop is CASSPEGDPAQGYTF. The CDR3 DNA is TGTGCCAGCAGCCCAGAGGGGGACCCAGCGCAGGGCTACACCTTC.

This clonotype was picked up a small number of times. This rearrangement joins TRBV6-2 or TRBV6-3 to TRBJ2-5; 9 nucleotides match TRBD2. Germline CDR1 MNHEY, CDR2 SVGEGT. The CDR3 is 17 residues long. The trim removed 2 bases at V and 1 base at J, leaving 8 bases unmatched. CDR3 region: CASSYSRTSVAQETQYF. Written as DNA, the CDR3 is TGTGCCAGCAGTTACAGTCGGACTAGCGTCGCCCAAGAGACCCAGTACTTC.

This chain links TRBV3-1 with TRBJ2-1; D possibly corresponds to TRBD1 (6 bases). The CDR3 has 14 amino acids. The V gene's germline CDR1 is LGHDT and CDR2 YNNKEL (reference sequence). The V end lost 7 bases, the J end lost 0 bases, and 10 bases lay between the germline ends. In nucleotides, the CDR3 is TGTGCCAGCAATCTACAGGGCTCCTACAATGAGCAGTTCTTC. Translating gives CASNLQGSYNEQFF.

This chain uses TRBV6-2 or TRBV6-3 with TRBJ2-1; 11 bases map to TRBD2. Germline assignment: CDR1 MNHEY and CDR2 SVGEGT. This CDR3 has 14 amino acids. J was trimmed by 7 bases and V by 5 bases; bases with no gene match: 4. CDR3 sequence (DNA): TGTGCCAGCAGTCTGACTAGCGGGAAGAATGAGCAGTTCTTC. Translating it yields CASSLTSGKNEQFF.

The gene calls are TRBV13 and TRBJ2-2; 7 bases are shared with TRBD1. Losses at the gene ends were 8 bases for V and 1 base for J; bases not matched to a gene: 4. This CDR3 spans 14 amino acids. The germline V gene encodes CDR1 PRHDT and CDR2 FYEKMQ (reference sequence). CDR3 residues: CASRDSMNTGELFF. CDR3 in DNA: TGTGCCAGCCGGGACAGTATGAACACCGGGGAGCTGTTTTTT.

The genes are TRBV19 and TRBJ1-5; D is unclear. The CDR3 length is 18 residues. Germline V gene sequence: CDR1 LNHDA, CDR2 SQIVND (reference sequence). Trimming removed 7 bases from V and 0 bases from J, with 22 bases in between. Written as DNA, the CDR3 is TGTGCCAGTACCACTCCTAGGGCGGAGGGTTATAGCAATCAGCCCCAGCATTTT. Its protein product is CASTTPRAEGYSNQPQHF.

The chain employs TRBV6-5 and TRBJ2-3; 8 positions match TRBD2. The V segment lost 5 bases and the J segment 5 bases; nucleotides outside the gene matches: 6. The CDR3 covers 14 residues. CDR1 and CDR2 from the germline V gene are MNHEY and SVGAGI. Written as DNA, the CDR3 is TGTGCCAGCAGTGAACGGGAGGGTGTAGATACGCAGTATTTT. Protein: CASSEREGVDTQYF.

J is TRBJ2-3 and V is TRBV24-1, with D perhaps TRBD2 (5 bases). This CDR3 spans 12 amino acids. V was trimmed by 5 bases and J by 12 bases, leaving 14 bases between them. Germline V gives CDR1 KGHDR, CDR2 SFDVKD. The CDR3 reads CATSGLGDHQYF. The CDR3 coding sequence is TGTGCCACCAGTGGACTCGGGGATCACCAGTATTTT.

V is TRBV19 and J is TRBJ1-1, with D uncertain. This CDR3 comprises 13 residues. Germline CDR1 and CDR2: LNHDA and SQIVND (reference sequence). V gave up 5 bases and J gave up 1 base, with 8 bases separating them. The CDR3 coding sequence is TGTGCCAGTAGTCTACACCAGAACACTGAAGCTTTCTTT. The encoded protein is CASSLHQNTEAFF. Together with reference TRBV19 and TRBJ1-1, the CDR3 gives the full variable domain: DGGITQSPKYLFRKEGQNVTLSCEQNLNHDAMYWYRQDPGQGLRLIYYSQIVNDFQKGDIAEGYSVSREKKESFPLTVTSAQKNPTAFYLCASSLHQNTEAFFGQGTRLTVV.

V and J are TRBV11-1 and TRBJ2-1; the match to TRBD2 covers 14 bases. The CDR3 spans 15 residues. In germline, CDR1 is SGHAT, CDR2 FQDESV (reference sequence). V lost 4 bases, J lost 6 bases, and 2 bases stayed unmatched. The CDR3 here is CASSSGTSGSNEQFF. CDR3 nucleotides: TGTGCCAGCAGCTCCGGGACTAGCGGGAGCAATGAGCAGTTCTTC.

CDR3 region: CASSWGSGELFF. CDR3 sequence (DNA): TGTGCCAGCAGTTGGGGATCCGGGGAGCTGTTTTTT. V and J are TRBV6-5 and TRBJ2-2; D remains unclear. The CDR3 loop spans 12 amino acids. The germline CDR1 and CDR2 sequences are MNHEY and SVGAGI. V lost 4 bases and J lost 6, with 6 bases in between.

The gene calls are TRBV27 and TRBJ1-1, with 10 positions matching TRBD1. CDR3 length equals 17 residues. The V gene end was trimmed by 2 bases and the J gene end by 3 bases; junction bases not matched to a gene: 9. Germline assignment: CDR1 MNHEY and CDR2 SMNVEV (reference sequence). This chain's CDR3 is CASSLGPGQGMDTEAFF. CDR3 DNA: TGTGCCAGCAGTTTAGGACCGGGACAGGGGATGGACACTGAAGCTTTCTTT.

The chain recombines TRBV29-1 with TRBJ2-1; D not resolved. CDR1 is SQVTM and CDR2 is ANQGSEA in the germline V gene. The V end was cut by 6 bases, the J end by 0 bases, with 3 bases between. This CDR3 region has 11 residues. The CDR3 sequence is CSVPSYNEQFF. CDR3 coding DNA: TGCAGCGTCCCCTCCTACAATGAGCAGTTCTTC.

The chain carries TRBV5-4 and TRBJ2-5; TRBD2 matches at 10 bases. The germline gives CDR1 SGHNT, CDR2 YYREEE (reference sequence). The V and J ends lost 4 bases and 3 bases, in that order; junction bases with no gene match: 15. The CDR3 runs to 18 residues. As DNA, the CDR3 is TGTGCCAGCAGCGGATCTAGCGGGGGTTATTTCGGCGAAGAGACCCAGTACTTC. It specifies CASSGSSGGYFGEETQYF.

This clonotype turned up a few times. The rearrangement joins TRBV30 to TRBJ1-1, with a tentative D call TRBD1 (5 bases). Germline CDR1 is GTSNPN and CDR2 is SVGIG (reference sequence). The length of the CDR3 is 11 residues. V dropped 3 bases and J dropped 8 bases, with 10 bases sitting between them. Written as DNA, the CDR3 is TGTGCCTGGAGGGGGGAACTCGAAGCTTTCTTT. It codes for CAWRGELEAFF.